This T cell receptor beta chain was recorded in a study of T cell repertoires in MIS-A myocarditis. V lost 5 bases to trimming and J lost 9 bases; unmatched junction nucleotides: 2. CDR3 length: 13 residues. Measured with immunoSEQ multiplex PCR; TCRdb has only the in-frame clones, and not every one. This sample has roughly 6,600 clones; about 78% occur once, and the top ten carry roughly a fifth. What was sequenced was right inferior lung lobe tissue obtained at autopsy. This receptor was obtained from a man aged 18 to 30 with fulminant myocarditis from multisystem inflammatory syndrome in adults (MIS-A) after COVID-19. The rearrangement joins TRBV12-3 or TRBV12-4 to TRBJ2-3; 13 bases match TRBD2. Written as DNA, the CDR3 is TGTGCCAGCAGTCGGACTAGCGGGGGAACGCAGTATTTT. This codes for CASSRTSGGTQYF.